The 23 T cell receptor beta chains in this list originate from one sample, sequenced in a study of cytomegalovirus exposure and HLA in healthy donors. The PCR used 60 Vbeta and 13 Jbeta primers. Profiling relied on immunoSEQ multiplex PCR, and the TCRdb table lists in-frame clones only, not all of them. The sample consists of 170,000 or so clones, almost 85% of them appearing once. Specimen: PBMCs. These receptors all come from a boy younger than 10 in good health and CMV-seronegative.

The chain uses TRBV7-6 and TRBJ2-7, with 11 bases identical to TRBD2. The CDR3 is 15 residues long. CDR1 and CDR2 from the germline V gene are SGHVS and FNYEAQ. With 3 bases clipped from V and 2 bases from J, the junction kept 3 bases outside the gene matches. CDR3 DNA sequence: TGTGCCAGCAGCTTGGGACTAGCGGATCCCTACGAGCAGTACTTC. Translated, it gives CASSLGLADPYEQYF.

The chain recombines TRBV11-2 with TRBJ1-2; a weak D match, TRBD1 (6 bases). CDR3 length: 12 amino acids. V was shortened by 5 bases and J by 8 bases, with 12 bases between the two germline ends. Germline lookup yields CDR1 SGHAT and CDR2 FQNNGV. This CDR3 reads CASSHDQGGYTF. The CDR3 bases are TGTGCCAGCAGCCACGACCAGGGGGGCTACACCTTC.

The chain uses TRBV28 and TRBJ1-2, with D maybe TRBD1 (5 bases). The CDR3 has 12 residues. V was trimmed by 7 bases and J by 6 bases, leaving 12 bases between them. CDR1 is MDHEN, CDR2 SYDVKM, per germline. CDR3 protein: CASTRGRNGYTF. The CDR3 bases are TGTGCCAGCACTAGGGGTCGGAATGGCTACACCTTC.

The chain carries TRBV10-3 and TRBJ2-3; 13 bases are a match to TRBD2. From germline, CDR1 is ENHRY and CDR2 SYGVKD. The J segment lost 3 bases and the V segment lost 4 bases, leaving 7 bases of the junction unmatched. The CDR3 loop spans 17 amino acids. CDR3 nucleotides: TGTGCCATCAGTGGGACTAGCGGGAGTCAGGGGACAGATACGCAGTATTTT. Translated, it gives CAISGTSGSQGTDTQYF.

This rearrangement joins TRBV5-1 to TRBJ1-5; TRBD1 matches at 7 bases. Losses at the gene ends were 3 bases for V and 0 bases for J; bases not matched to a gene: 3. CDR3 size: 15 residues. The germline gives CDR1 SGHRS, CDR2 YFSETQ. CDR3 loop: CASSWTGDSNQPQHF. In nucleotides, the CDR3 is TGCGCCAGCAGCTGGACAGGAGATAGCAATCAGCCCCAGCATTTT.

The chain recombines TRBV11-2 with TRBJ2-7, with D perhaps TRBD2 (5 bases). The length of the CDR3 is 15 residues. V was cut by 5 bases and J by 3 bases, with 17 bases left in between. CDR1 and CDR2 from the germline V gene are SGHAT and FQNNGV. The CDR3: CASSRRSGPSYEQYF. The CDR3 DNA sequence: TGTGCCAGCAGCCGCAGGAGCGGCCCTAGCTACGAGCAGTACTTC. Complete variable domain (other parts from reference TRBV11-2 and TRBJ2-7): EAGVAQSPRYKIIEKRQSVAFWCNPISGHATLYWYQQILGQGPKLLIQFQNNGVVDDSQLPKDRFSAERLKGVDSTLKIQPAKLEDSAVYLCASSRRSGPSYEQYFGPGTRLTVT.

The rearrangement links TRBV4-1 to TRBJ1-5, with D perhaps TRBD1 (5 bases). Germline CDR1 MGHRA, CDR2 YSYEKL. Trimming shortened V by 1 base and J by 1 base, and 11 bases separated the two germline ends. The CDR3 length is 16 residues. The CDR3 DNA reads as TGCGCCAGCAGCCAAGTCGGAGGGGAGAGCAATCAGCCCCAGCATTTT. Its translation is CASSQVGGESNQPQHF.

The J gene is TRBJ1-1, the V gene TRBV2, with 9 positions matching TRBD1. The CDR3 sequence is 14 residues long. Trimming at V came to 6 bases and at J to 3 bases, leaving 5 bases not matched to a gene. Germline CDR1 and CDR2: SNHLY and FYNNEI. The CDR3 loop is CASSVRQGDTEAFF. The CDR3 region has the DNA TGTGCCAGCAGCGTGAGACAGGGGGACACTGAAGCTTTCTTT.

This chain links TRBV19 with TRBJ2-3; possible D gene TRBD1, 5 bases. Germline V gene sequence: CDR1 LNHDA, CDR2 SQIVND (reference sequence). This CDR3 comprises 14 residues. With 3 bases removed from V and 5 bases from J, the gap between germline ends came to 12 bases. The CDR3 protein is CASSIEKGRDTQYF. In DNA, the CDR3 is TGTGCCAGTAGTATTGAGAAGGGGCGAGATACGCAGTATTTT.

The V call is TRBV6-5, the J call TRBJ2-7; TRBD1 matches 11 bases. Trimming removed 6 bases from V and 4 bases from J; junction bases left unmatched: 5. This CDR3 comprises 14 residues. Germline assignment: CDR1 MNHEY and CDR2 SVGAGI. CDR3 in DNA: TGTGCCAGCAGCCGGGACAGGGGGGAATACGAGCAGTACTTC. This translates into CASSRDRGEYEQYF.

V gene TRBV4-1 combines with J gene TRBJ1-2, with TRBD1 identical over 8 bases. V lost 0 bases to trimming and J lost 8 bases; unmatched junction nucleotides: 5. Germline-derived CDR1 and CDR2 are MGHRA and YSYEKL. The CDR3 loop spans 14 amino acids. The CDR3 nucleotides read TGCGCCAGCAGCCAAGATAGGACAGGGTTCGGCTACACCTTC. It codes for CASSQDRTGFGYTF.

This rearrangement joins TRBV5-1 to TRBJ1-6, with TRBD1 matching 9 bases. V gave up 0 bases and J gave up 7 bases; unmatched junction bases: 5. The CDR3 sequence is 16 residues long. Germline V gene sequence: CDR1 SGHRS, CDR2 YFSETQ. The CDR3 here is CASSLEGTGRNSPLHF. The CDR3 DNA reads TGCGCCAGCAGCTTGGAGGGGACAGGGCGAAATTCACCCCTCCACTTT.

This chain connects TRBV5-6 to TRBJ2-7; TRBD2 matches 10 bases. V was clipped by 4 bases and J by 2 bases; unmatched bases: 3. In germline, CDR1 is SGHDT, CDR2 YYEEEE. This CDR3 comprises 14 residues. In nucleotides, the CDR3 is TGTGCCAGCAGCACTAGCGGGGCCCCCTACGAGCAGTACTTC. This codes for CASSTSGAPYEQYF.

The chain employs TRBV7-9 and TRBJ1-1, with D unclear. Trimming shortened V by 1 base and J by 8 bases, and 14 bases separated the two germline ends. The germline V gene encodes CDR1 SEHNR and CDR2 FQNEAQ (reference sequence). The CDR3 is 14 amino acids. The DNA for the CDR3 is TGTGCCAGCAGCTTAGATAGCGGCAGCTTAGAAGCTTTCTTT. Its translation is CASSLDSGSLEAFF.

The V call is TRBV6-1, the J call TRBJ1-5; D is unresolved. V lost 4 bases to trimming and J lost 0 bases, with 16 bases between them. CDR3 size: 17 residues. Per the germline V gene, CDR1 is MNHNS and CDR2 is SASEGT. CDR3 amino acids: CASSAPRQPYSNQPQHF. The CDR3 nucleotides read TGTGCCAGCAGTGCCCCGAGGCAGCCTTATAGCAATCAGCCCCAGCATTTT.

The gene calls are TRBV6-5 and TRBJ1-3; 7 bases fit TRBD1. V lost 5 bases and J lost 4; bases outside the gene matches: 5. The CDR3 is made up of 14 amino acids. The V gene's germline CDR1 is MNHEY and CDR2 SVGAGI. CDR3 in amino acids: CASSKTGSGNTIYF. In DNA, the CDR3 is TGTGCCAGCAGTAAGACAGGGTCCGGAAACACCATATATTTT.

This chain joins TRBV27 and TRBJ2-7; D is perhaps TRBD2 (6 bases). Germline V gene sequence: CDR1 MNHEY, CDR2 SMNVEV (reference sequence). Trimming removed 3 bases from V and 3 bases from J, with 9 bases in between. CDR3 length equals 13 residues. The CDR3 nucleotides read TGTGCCAGCAGTTTCGGGACTTTCTACGAGCAGTACTTC. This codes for CASSFGTFYEQYF.

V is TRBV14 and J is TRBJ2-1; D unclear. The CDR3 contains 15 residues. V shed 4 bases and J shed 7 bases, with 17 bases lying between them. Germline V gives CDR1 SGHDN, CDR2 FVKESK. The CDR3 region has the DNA TGTGCCAGCAGCCTTCAGGCTAATGATCATAATGAGCAGTTCTTC. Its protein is CASSLQANDHNEQFF.

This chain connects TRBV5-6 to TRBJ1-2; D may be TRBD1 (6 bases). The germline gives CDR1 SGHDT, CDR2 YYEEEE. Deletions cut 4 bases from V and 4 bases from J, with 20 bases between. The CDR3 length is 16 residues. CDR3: CASSPLVAGTIYGYTF. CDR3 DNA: TGTGCCAGCAGCCCCCTCGTTGCAGGGACAATCTATGGCTACACCTTC.

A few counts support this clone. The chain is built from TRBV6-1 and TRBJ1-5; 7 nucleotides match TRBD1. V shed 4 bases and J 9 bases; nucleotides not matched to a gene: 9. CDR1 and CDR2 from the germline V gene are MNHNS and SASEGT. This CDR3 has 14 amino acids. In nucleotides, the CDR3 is TGTGCCAGCAGTGCACCGACAGGGTCGGGGCCCCAGCATTTT. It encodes CASSAPTGSGPQHF.

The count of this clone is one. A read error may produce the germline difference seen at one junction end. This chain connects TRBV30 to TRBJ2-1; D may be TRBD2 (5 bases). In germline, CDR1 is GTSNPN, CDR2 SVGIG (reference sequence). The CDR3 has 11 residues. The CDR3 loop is CAWSDYDEQFF. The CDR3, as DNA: TGTGCCTGGAGCGACTACGATGAGCAGTTCTTC.

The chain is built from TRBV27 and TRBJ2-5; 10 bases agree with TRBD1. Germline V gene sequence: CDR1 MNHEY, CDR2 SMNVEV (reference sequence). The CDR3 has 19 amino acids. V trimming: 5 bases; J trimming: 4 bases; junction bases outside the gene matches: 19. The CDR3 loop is CASSKGLGRGQGSRETQYF. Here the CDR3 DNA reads TGTGCCAGCAGTAAGGGGTTGGGAAGGGGACAGGGGTCCCGAGAGACCCAGTACTTC.

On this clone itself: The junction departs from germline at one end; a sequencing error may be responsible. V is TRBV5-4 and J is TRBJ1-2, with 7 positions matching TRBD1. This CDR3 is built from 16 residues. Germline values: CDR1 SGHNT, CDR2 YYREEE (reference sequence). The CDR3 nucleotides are TGTGCCAGCAGCACGGCTAGAGGACAGGATCTCTATAGCTACACCTTC. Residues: CASSTARGQDLYSYTF.